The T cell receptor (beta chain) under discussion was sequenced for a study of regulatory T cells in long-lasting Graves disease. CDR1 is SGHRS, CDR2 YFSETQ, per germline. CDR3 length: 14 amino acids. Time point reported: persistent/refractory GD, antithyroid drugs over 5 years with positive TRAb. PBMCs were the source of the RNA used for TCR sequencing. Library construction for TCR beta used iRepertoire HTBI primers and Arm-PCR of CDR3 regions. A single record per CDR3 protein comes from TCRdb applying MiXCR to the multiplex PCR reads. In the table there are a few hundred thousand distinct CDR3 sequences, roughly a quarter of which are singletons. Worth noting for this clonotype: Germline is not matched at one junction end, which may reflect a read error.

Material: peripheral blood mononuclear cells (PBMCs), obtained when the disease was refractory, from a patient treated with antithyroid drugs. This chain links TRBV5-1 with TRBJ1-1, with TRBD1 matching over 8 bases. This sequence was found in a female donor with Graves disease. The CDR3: CASGFDRGDTEAFF. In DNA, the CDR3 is TGCGCCAGCGGCTTTGACAGGGGCGACACTGAAGCTTTCTTT.